This TCR beta chain derives from a study of CD8 T cells in Susac syndrome. This clonotype was counted only a few times. With random hexamers, roughly 0.45 to 1 ug RNA was reverse transcribed. One entry per CDR3 protein, called by TCRdb with MiXCR from the immunoSEQ multiplex PCR reads. The table has about 300,000 distinct CDR3 sequences, roughly 85% seen once. Germline V gene sequence: CDR1 KGHDR, CDR2 SFDVKD. CDR3 length: 16 residues. The V end lost 3 bases, the J end lost 0 bases, and 13 bases lay between the germline ends. This sequence originates from a human donor with multiple sclerosis. Sequencing was performed on CD8+ T cells from PBMCs. The chain has TRBV24-1 and TRBJ1-2; the D is unclear. CDR3 in DNA: TGTGCCACCAGTGATCCGACGGACGGAGCTAACTATGGCTACACCTTC. Amino acids: CATSDPTDGANYGYTF.